This T cell receptor (beta chain) was documented in a study of blood T cell repertoires in COVID-19. Study as a whole: The samples span acute and convalescent COVID-19 from the United States, Italy and Spain. T cells, B-cell-depleted T cells, or PBMCs supplied cDNA or gDNA.

Original processing methods: Reference gene primer amplification yielded estimated nucleated cell counts. Only in-frame clones appear in the TCRdb table, and some are missing; sequencing was by immunoSEQ multiplex PCR. D and trimming were read from the DNA, whereas the V and J calls and clone size are those reported in that table. This table holds about 210,000 clones, 84% found once. Trimming removed 0 bases from V and 0 bases from J, with 6 bases in between. The CDR3 runs 15 residues. CDR1 is SGHRS, CDR2 YFSETQ, per germline. Sequenced sample: peripheral blood. The clonotype was recovered from a woman between 45 and 60 years old with active or convalescent COVID-19. This chain uses TRBV5-1 with TRBJ1-4; weak D call: TRBD1 (6 bases). The CDR3 coding sequence is TGCGCCAGCAGCTTGGAGGGGGCAACTAATGAAAAACTGTTTTTT. Protein sequence: CASSLEGATNEKLFF.